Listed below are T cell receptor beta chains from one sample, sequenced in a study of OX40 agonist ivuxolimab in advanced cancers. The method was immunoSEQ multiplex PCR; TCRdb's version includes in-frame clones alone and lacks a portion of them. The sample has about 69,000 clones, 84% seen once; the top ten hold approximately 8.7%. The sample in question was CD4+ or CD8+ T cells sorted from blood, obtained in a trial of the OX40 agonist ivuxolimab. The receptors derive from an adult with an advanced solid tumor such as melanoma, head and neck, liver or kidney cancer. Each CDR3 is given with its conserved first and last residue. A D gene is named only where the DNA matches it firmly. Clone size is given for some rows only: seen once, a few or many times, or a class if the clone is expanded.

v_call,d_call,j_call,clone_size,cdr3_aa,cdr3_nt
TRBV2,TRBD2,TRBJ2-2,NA,CATSNSGTNTGELFF,TGTGCCACGAGTAATAGCGGGACGAACACCGGGGAGCTGTTTTTT
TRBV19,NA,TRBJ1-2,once,CASSIGHSGYTF,TGTGCCAGTAGTATCGGACATTCTGGCTACACCTTC
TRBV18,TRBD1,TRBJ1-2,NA,CASSPLPGQGSVYGYTF,TGTGCCAGCTCACCCCTACCGGGACAGGGGTCGGTCTATGGCTACACCTTC
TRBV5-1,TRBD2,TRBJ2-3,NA,CASTLLAGVTDTQYF,TGCGCCAGCACCCTACTAGCGGGGGTCACAGATACGCAGTATTTT
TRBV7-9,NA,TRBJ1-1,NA,CASSLGGGDYTEAFF,TGTGCCAGCAGCTTAGGTGGGGGGGATTACACTGAAGCTTTCTTT
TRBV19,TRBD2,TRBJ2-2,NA,CASSIKGTGGLAGDNGELFF,TGTGCCAGTAGTATCAAAGGGACAGGGGGACTAGCGGGAGACAACGGGGAGCTGTTTTTT
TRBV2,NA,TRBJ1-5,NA,CASSDQGGNQPQHF,TGTGCCAGCAGTGATCAGGGAGGCAATCAGCCCCAGCATTTT
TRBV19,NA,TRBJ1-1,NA,CASSPLTGIKSLNTEAFF,TGTGCCAGTAGTCCCCTGACTGGAATCAAGAGCCTGAACACTGAAGCTTTCTTT
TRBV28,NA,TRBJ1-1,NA,CASKSPGAGNTEAFF,TGTGCCAGCAAATCCCCGGGGGCAGGAAACACTGAAGCTTTCTTT
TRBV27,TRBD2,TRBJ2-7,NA,CASSLWGGREQYF,TGTGCCAGCAGTTTATGGGGAGGGCGCGAGCAGTACTTC
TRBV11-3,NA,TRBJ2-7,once,CASSLEYSGKAYEQYF,TGTGCCAGCAGCTTAGAGTATAGCGGCAAAGCATACGAGCAGTACTTC
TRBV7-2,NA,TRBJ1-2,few,CASTSLGTGDYGYTF,TGTGCCAGCACCAGCTTAGGTACGGGGGACTATGGCTACACCTTC
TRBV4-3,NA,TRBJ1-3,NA,CASSLQGGGGYGNTIYF,TGCGCCAGCAGCCTCCAAGGCGGAGGGGGTTACGGAAACACCATATATTTT
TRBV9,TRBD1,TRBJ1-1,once,CASSPGQGAGDTEAFF,TGTGCCAGCAGCCCCGGACAGGGGGCTGGTGACACTGAAGCTTTCTTT
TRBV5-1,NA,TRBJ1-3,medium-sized,CASSYYTGNTIYF,TGCGCCAGCAGCTACTATACTGGCAACACCATATATTTT
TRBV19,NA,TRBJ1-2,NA,CASSIPTRVLTRGYTF,TGTGCCAGTAGTATTCCTACTAGGGTATTGACTCGTGGCTACACCTTC
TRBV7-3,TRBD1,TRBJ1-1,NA,CASSPTGGTTEAFF,TGTGCCAGCAGCCCGACAGGGGGTACCACTGAAGCTTTCTTT
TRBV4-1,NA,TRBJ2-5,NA,CASSLVGQSTHQYF,TGCGCCAGCAGCCTCGTTGGGCAGAGTACACACCAGTACTTC
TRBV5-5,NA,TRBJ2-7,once,CASSLVHAYEQYF,TGTGCCAGCAGCTTGGTACATGCCTACGAGCAGTACTTC
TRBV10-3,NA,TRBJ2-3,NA,CAISESDVYPGTDTQYF,TGTGCCATCAGTGAGTCGGACGTCTATCCGGGCACAGATACGCAGTATTTT
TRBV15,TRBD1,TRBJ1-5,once,CATSSPRGGNQPQHF,TGTGCCACCAGCAGCCCCAGGGGGGGTAATCAGCCCCAGCATTTT
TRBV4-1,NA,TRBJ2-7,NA,CASSSSPGQLRGGSYEQYF,TGCGCCAGCAGCTCCTCACCTGGGCAGTTGCGGGGCGGGTCCTACGAGCAGTACTTC
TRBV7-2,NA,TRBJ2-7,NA,CASSPGPNYEQYF,TGTGCCAGCAGCCCGGGACCGAACTACGAGCAGTACTTC
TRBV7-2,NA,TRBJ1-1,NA,CASSPTGRDTEAFF,TGTGCCAGCAGTCCAACAGGGAGAGACACTGAAGCTTTCTTT
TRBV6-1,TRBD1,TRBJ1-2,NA,CASSASIYRGVTLYGYTF,TGTGCCAGCAGTGCTTCCATTTACAGGGGCGTCACGCTTTATGGCTACACCTTC
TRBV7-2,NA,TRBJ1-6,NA,CASSRDSPLHF,TGTGCCAGCAGCCGCGATTCACCCCTCCACTTT
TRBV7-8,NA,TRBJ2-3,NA,CASSPRWTDTQYF,TGTGCCAGCAGCCCTCGGTGGACAGATACGCAGTATTTT
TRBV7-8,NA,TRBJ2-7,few,CASSPRGVSNYEQYF,TGTGCCAGCAGCCCCAGGGGGGTGTCGAATTACGAGCAGTACTTC
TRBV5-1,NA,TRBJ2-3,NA,CASSLVGSRYRPTDTQYF,TGCGCCAGCAGCTTGGTGGGCAGTCGCTATCGGCCCACAGATACGCAGTATTTT
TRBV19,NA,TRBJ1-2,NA,CASSILTDYGYTF,TGTGCCAGTAGTATACTGACAGACTATGGCTACACCTTC
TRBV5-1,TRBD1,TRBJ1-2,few,CASSLSGGSEDGYTF,TGCGCCAGCAGCTTGTCAGGGGGCTCTGAAGATGGCTACACCTTC
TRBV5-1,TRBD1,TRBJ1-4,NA,CASSAPGQGEKLFF,TGCGCCAGCAGCGCCCCGGGACAGGGGGAAAAACTGTTTTTT
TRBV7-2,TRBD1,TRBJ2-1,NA,CASSRPKKQPGQGYNEQFF,TGTGCCAGCAGTCGCCCCAAAAAGCAACCGGGACAGGGGTACAATGAGCAGTTCTTC
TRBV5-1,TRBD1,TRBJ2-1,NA,CASSFSGQGTGEQFF,TGCGCCAGCAGTTTCTCGGGACAGGGGACCGGTGAGCAGTTCTTC
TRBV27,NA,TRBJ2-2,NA,CASSPLENTGELFF,TGTGCCAGCAGTCCCCTGGAGAACACCGGGGAGCTGTTTTTT
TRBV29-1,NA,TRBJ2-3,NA,CSLSTGDWEDTQYF,TGCAGCTTGTCCACAGGGGACTGGGAAGATACGCAGTATTTT
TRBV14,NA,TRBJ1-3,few,CASSQVVGVNTIYF,TGTGCCAGCAGCCAAGTGGTCGGGGTAAACACCATATATTTT
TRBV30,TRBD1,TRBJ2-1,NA,CAWSRGLDNEQFF,TGTGCCTGGAGTAGGGGGCTGGACAATGAGCAGTTCTTC
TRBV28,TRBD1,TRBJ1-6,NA,CASSRDRGGSPLHF,TGTGCCAGCAGCAGGGACAGGGGGGGATCACCCCTCCACTTT
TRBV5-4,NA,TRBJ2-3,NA,CASSSFMGPGTDTQYF,TGTGCCAGCAGCTCTTTTATGGGGCCTGGCACAGATACGCAGTATTTT
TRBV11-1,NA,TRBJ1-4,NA,CASRPMGVEKLFF,TGTGCCAGCAGACCGATGGGGGTTGAAAAACTGTTTTTT
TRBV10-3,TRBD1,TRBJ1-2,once,CAINPRDRGIYGYTF,TGTGCCATCAATCCCCGGGACAGGGGGATCTATGGCTACACCTTC
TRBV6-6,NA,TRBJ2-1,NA,CASSSTFRGEQFF,TGTGCCAGCAGTTCCACATTCAGGGGTGAGCAGTTCTTC
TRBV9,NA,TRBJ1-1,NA,CASSGPLNTEAFF,TGTGCCAGCAGCGGACCCTTGAACACTGAAGCTTTCTTT
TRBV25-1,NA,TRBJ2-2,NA,CASSGGGVGVSGTGELFF,TGTGCCAGCAGTGGTGGCGGGGTGGGCGTGTCGGGCACCGGGGAGCTGTTTTTT
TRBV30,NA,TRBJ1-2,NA,CAWGTGLNYGYTF,TGTGCCTGGGGGACGGGGCTCAACTATGGCTACACCTTC
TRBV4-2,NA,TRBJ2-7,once,CASSHDPGYEQYF,TGTGCCAGCAGCCACGACCCTGGTTACGAGCAGTACTTC
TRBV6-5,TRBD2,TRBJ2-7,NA,CASSYGPSGIYEQYF,TGTGCCAGCAGTTACGGCCCTAGCGGGATCTACGAGCAGTACTTC
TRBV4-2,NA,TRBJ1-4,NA,CASSRQWGPEDEKLFF,TGTGCCAGCAGCCGTCAGTGGGGCCCCGAAGATGAAAAACTGTTTTTT
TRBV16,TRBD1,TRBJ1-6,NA,CASSQLTGGNSPLHF,TGTGCCAGCAGCCAATTGACAGGGGGAAATTCACCCCTCCACTTT
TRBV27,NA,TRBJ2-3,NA,CASSLSGRSTDTQYF,TGTGCCAGCAGTTTATCTGGCAGAAGCACAGATACGCAGTATTTT
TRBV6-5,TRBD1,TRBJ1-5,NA,CASRGQGWNQPQHF,TGTGCCAGCCGGGGACAGGGATGGAACCAGCCCCAGCATTTT
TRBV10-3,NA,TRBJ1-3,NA,CAISEGRSTGSGNTIYF,TGTGCCATCAGTGAGGGGAGGTCGACGGGGTCAGGGAACACCATATATTTT
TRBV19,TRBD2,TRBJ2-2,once,CASSPRTSGTRNTGELFF,TGTGCCAGTAGTCCCCGGACTAGCGGGACCAGGAACACCGGGGAGCTGTTTTTT
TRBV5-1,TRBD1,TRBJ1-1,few,CASSLAVGTGVTRTEAFF,TGCGCCAGCAGCTTGGCCGTAGGGACAGGGGTGACCCGCACTGAAGCTTTCTTT
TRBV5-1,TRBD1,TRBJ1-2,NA,CASSLEQGRAYGYTF,TGCGCCAGCAGCTTGGAACAGGGGAGGGCCTATGGCTACACCTTC
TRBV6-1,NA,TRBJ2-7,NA,CASSEWDTKPYEQYF,TGTGCCAGCAGTGAATGGGACACCAAGCCCTACGAGCAGTACTTC
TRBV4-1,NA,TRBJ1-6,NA,CASSQDVQTAGVSSYNSPLHF,TGCGCCAGCAGCCAAGATGTGCAAACCGCAGGGGTGAGCTCCTATAATTCACCCCTCCACTTT
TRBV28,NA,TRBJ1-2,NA,CASCGGDYGYTF,TGTGCCAGCTGTGGAGGAGACTATGGCTACACCTTC